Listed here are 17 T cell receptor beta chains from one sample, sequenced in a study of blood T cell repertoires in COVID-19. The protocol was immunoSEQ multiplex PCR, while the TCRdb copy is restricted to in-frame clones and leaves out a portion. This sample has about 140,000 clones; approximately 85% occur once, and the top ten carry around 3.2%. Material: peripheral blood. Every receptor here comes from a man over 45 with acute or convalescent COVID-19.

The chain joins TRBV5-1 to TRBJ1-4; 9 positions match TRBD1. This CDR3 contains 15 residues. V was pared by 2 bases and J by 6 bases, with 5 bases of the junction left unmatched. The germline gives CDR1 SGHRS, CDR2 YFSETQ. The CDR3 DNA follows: TGCGCCAGCAGCTTCGGGACAGGGAGCCATGAAAAACTGTTTTTT. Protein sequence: CASSFGTGSHEKLFF. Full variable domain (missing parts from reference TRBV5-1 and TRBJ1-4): KAGVTQTPRYLIKTRGQQVTLSCSPISGHRSVSWYQQTPGQGLQFLFEYFSETQRNKGNFPGRFSGRQFSNSRSEMNVSTLELGDSALYLCASSFGTGSHEKLFFGSGTQLSVL.

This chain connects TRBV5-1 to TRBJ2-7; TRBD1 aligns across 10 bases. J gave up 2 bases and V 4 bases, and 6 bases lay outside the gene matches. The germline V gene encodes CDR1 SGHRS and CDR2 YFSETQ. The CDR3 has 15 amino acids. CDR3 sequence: CASSLGTGEPYEQYF. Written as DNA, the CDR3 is TGCGCCAGCAGCCTGGGGACAGGGGAGCCCTACGAGCAGTACTTC.

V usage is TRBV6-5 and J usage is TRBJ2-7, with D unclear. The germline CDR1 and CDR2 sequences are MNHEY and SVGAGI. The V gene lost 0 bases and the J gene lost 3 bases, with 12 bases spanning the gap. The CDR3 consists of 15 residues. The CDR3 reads CASSYSKVFGYEQYF. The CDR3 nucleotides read TGTGCCAGCAGTTACTCGAAAGTGTTCGGCTACGAGCAGTACTTC.

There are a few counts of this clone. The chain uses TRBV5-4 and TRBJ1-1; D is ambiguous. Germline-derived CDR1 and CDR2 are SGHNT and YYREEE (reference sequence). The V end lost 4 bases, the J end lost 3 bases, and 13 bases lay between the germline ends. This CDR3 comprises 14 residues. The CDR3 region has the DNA TGTGCCAGCAGCCTGGACCTTAGTGACACTGAAGCTTTCTTT. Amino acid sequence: CASSLDLSDTEAFF.

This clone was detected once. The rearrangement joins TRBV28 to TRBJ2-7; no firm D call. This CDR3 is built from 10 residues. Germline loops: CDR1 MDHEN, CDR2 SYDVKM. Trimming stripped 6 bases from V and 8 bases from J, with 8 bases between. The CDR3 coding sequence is TGTGCCAGCAGCCAGAGGAAGCAGTACTTC. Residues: CASSQRKQYF.

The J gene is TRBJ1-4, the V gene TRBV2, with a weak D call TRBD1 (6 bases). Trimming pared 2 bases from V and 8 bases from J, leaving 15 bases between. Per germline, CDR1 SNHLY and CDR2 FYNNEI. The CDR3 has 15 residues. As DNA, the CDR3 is TGTGCCAGCAGTGAACTGGGAGGGGGAGTCGAAAAACTGTTTTTT. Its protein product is CASSELGGGVEKLFF.

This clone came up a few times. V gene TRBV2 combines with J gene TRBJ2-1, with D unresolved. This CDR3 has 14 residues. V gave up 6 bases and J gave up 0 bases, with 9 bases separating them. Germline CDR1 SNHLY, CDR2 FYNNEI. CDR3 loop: CASRRESSYNEQFF. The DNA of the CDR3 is TGTGCCAGCAGACGAGAGAGCTCCTACAATGAGCAGTTCTTC.

The CDR3 DNA reads TGTGCCAGCAGGAAAAACAGGGAATTGGCCACTGAAGCTTTCTTT. As protein: CASRKNRELATEAFF. The chain recombines TRBV11-2 with TRBJ1-1, with a weak D call TRBD1 (6 bases). The length of the CDR3 is 15 residues. V lost 6 bases, J lost 4 bases, and 18 bases lay in between. Germline CDR1 reads SGHAT; CDR2 reads FQNNGV. Supplemented by reference TRBV11-2 and TRBJ1-1, the full variable domain reads EAGVAQSPRYKIIEKRQSVAFWCNPISGHATLYWYQQILGQGPKLLIQFQNNGVVDDSQLPKDRFSAERLKGVDSTLKIQPAKLEDSAVYLCASRKNRELATEAFFGQGTRLTVV.

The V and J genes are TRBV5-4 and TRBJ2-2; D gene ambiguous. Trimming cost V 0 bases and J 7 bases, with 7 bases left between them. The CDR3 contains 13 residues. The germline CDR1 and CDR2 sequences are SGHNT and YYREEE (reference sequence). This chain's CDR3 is CASSLDQFGELFF. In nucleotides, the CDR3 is TGTGCCAGCAGCTTGGACCAGTTCGGGGAGCTGTTTTTT.

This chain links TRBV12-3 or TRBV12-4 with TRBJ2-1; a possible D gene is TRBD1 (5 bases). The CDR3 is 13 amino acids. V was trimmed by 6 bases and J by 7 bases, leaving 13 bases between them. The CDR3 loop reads CASRTAFSNEQFF. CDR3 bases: TGTGCCAGCAGGACAGCTTTCTCTAATGAGCAGTTCTTC.

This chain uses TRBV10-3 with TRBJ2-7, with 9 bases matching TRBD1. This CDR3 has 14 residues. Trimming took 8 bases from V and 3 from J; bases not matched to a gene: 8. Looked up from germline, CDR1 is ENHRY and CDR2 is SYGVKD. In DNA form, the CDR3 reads TGTGCCATCGGCAAGGGACAGGGAAGCTACGAGCAGTACTTC. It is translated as CAIGKGQGSYEQYF.

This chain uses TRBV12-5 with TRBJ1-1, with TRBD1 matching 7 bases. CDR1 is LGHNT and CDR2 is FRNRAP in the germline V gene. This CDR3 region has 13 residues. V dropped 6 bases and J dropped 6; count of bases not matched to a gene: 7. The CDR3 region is CASGRQGWSEAFF. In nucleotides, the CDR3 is TGTGCTAGTGGAAGACAGGGATGGTCTGAAGCTTTCTTT.

The CDR3 is CASSSSNTEAFF. CDR3 nucleotide sequence: TGTGCCAGCAGCTCATCAAACACTGAAGCTTTCTTT. The J gene is TRBJ1-1, the V gene TRBV7-9; D unclear. The V and J ends lost 4 bases and 2 bases respectively, with 5 bases between them. The V gene's germline CDR1 is SEHNR and CDR2 FQNEAQ (reference sequence). The CDR3 covers 12 residues.

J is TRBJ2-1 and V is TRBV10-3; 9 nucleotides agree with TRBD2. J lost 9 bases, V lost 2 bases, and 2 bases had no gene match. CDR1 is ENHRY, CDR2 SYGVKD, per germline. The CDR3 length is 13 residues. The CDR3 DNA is TGTGCCATCAGTGAGGGAGCGGGAGGTGAGCAGTTCTTC. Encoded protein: CAISEGAGGEQFF.

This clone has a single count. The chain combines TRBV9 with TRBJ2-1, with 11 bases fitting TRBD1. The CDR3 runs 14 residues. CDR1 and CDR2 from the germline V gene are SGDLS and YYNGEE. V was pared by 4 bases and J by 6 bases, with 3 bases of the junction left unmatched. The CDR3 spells CASSQGTGGNEQFF. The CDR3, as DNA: TGTGCCAGCAGCCAGGGGACAGGGGGCAATGAGCAGTTCTTC.

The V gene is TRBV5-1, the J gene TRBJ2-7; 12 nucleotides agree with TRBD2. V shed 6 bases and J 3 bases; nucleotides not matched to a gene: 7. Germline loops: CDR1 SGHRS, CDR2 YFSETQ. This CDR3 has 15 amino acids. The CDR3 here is CASTPLAGGSYEQYF. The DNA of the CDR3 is TGCGCCAGCACCCCGCTAGCGGGAGGGAGCTACGAGCAGTACTTC.

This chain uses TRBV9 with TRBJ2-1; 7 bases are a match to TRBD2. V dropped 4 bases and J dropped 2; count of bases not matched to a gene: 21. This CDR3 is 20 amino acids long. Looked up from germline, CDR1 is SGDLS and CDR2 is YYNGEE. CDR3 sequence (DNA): TGTGCCAGCAGCCCAACTTCAAACCGGGGGGAGCGAAGGGCCTACAATGAGCAGTTCTTC. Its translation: CASSPTSNRGERRAYNEQFF. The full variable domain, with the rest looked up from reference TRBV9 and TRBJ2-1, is DSGVTQTPKHLITATGQRVTLRCSPRSGDLSVYWYQQSLDQGLQFLIQYYNGEERAKGNILERFSAQQFPDLHSELNLSSLELGDSALYFCASSPTSNRGERRAYNEQFFGPGTRLTVL.